The TCR beta chain described here comes from a study of shared T cell receptors in the human thymus. Germline V CDR1 and CDR2: SGHTA, FQGNSA. Trimming cost V 4 bases and J 6 bases; bases outside gene matches: 14. This CDR3 has 17 amino acids. Only in-frame clones appear in the TCRdb table, and some are missing; sequencing was by immunoSEQ multiplex PCR. The profile shows 630,000 or so clones, roughly 86% of them singletons. The same data also contributed to another study, on human thymus T cells. As reported in that work: Donors were healthy Finnish babies undergoing corrective operations for congenital heart defects. Corrective cardiac surgery supplied the resected thymus tissue. Unrelated individuals reportedly shared highly overlapping thymic TCR repertoires.

Sequences were obtained from thymocytes. The chain employs TRBV7-2 and TRBJ2-7; 11 bases are shared with TRBD2. The sequence derives from a boy under two years old with a congenital heart defect. The CDR3: CASSYSEGELAGVEQYF. CDR3 DNA sequence: TGTGCCAGCAGCTATTCTGAGGGAGAACTAGCGGGGGTCGAGCAGTACTTC.